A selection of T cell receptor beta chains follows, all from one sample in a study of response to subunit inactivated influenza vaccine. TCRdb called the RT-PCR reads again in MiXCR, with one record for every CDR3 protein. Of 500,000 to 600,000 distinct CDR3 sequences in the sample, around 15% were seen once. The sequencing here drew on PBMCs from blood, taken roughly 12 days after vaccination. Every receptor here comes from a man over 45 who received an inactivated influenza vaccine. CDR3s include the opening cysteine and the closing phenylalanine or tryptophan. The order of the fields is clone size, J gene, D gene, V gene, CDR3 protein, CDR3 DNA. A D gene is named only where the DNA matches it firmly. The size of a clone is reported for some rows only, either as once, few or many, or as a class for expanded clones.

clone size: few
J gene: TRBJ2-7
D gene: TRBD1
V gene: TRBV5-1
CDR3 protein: CASSPGWDRSYEQYF
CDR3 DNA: TGCGCCAGCAGCCCTGGATGGGACAGGAGCTACGAGCAGTACTTC

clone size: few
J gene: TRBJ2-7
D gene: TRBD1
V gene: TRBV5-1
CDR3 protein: CASSVEPGQGLYEQYF
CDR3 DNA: TGCGCCAGCAGCGTGGAACCGGGACAGGGCCTCTACGAGCAGTACTTC

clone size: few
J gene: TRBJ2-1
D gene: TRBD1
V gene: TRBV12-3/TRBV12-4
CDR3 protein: CASSPQDRAPREQFF
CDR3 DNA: TGTGCCAGCAGTCCCCAGGACAGGGCCCCCCGCGAGCAGTTCTTC

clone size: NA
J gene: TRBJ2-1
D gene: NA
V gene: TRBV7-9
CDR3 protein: CASLFESYNEQFF
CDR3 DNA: TGTGCCAGCCTGTTCGAGTCCTACAATGAGCAGTTCTTC

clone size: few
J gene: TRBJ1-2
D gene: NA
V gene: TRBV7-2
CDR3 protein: CASSPSRQSGGYTF
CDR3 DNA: TGTGCCAGCAGCCCCAGCCGACAGTCTGGTGGCTACACCTTC

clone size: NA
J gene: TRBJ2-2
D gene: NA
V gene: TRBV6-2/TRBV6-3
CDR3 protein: CASTKRVVGELFF
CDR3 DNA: TGTGCCAGCACCAAGAGGGTTGTCGGGGAGCTGTTTTTT

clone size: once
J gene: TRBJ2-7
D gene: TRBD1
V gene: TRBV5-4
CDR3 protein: CASSLETGWQYF
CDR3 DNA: TGTGCCAGCAGCTTGGAGACAGGGTGGCAGTACTTC

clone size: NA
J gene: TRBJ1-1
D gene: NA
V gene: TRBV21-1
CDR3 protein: CASSNTGFNTEAFF
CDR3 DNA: TGTGCCAGCAGCAATACAGGGTTCAACACTGAAGCTTTCTTT

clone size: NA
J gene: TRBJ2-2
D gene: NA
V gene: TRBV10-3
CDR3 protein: CAISESSGAGTGELFF
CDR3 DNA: TGTGCCATCAGTGAGTCCTCGGGTGCTGGCACCGGGGAGCTGTTTTTT

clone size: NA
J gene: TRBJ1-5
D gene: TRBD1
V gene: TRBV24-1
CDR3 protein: CATSADRVAQPQHF
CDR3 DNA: TGTGCCACCAGTGCCGACAGGGTGGCTCAGCCCCAGCATTTT

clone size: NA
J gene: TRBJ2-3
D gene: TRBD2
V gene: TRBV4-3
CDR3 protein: CASSQDGRAGTDTQYF
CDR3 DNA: TGCGCCAGCAGCCAAGACGGGAGGGCGGGCACAGATACGCAGTATTTT

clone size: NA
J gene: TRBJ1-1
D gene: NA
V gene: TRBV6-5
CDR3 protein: CASRRLTEAFF
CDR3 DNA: TGTGCCAGCAGACGTCTGACTGAAGCTTTCTTT

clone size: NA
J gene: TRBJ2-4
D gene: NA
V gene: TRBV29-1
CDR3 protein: CSVSRSGDINIQYF
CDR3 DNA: TGCAGCGTCTCCCGATCAGGGGATATAAACATTCAGTACTTC

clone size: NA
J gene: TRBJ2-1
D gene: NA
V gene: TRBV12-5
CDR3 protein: CASGSPPNEQFF
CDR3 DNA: TGTGCTAGTGGTTCCCCTCCCAATGAGCAGTTCTTC

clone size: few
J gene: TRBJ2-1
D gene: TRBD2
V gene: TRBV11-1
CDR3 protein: CASSLAGVGTSFPGSYNEQFF
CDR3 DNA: TGTGCCAGCAGCTTAGCGGGTGTCGGGACTAGCTTCCCTGGTTCCTACAATGAGCAGTTCTTC

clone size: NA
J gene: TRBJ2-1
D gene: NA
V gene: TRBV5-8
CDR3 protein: CASSLGARYNEQFF
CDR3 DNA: TGTGCCAGCAGCTTGGGAGCCCGTTACAATGAGCAGTTCTTC

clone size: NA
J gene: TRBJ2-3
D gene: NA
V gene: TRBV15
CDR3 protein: CATSRALFAKGPDTQYF
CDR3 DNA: TGTGCCACCAGCAGAGCCCTATTTGCAAAGGGTCCAGATACGCAGTATTTT

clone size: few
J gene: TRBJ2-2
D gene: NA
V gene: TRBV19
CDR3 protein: CASQDYLNTGELFF
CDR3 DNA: TGTGCCAGTCAGGACTACTTGAACACCGGGGAGCTGTTTTTT

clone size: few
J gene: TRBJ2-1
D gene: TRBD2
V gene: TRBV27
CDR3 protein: CASSSLPLAGGYNEQFF
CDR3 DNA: TGTGCCAGCAGTTCCCTACCACTAGCGGGAGGCTACAATGAGCAGTTCTTC

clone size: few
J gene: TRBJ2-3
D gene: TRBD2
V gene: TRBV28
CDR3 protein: CASIYAGASGRVSTDTQYF
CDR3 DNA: TGTGCCAGCATCTACGCAGGGGCTAGCGGGAGAGTCAGCACAGATACGCAGTATTTT

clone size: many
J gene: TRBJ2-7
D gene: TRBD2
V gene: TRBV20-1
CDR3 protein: CSARKRGGAYEQYF
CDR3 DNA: TGCAGTGCTAGAAAGCGCGGGGGGGCCTACGAGCAGTACTTC

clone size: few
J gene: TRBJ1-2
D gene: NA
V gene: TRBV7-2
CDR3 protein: CASSLSQGREYGYTF
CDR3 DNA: TGTGCCAGCAGCTTAAGCCAGGGGCGGGAATATGGCTACACCTTC

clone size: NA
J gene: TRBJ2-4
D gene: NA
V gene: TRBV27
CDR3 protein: CASSRLGGNIQYF
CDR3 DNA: TGTGCCAGCAGCCGACTAGGGGGAAACATTCAGTACTTC

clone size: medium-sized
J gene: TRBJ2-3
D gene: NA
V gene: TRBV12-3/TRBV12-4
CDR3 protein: CASSPGLSVVTDTQYF
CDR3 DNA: TGTGCCAGCAGCCCGGGGCTGAGCGTTGTGACAGATACGCAGTATTTT